Below, 22 T cell receptor beta chains from the same sample are listed, as sequenced in a study of shared clonotypes between healthy human individuals. Data came from immunoSEQ multiplex PCR; TCRdb stores just in-frame clones and leaves some out. Of some 2,400,000 clones listed, approximately 96% are singletons. What was sequenced was naive CD4+ T cells sorted from blood. Subset here: CD45RA+ positively selected. All receptors come from a man between 18 and 29 years old in good health.

This chain joins TRBV5-1 and TRBJ2-5; 11 nucleotides line up with TRBD1. Trimming at V came to 0 bases and at J to 0 bases, leaving 7 bases not matched to a gene. CDR1 is SGHRS, CDR2 YFSETQ, per germline. There are 18 residues in the CDR3. The CDR3 is CASSLGRGQGANQETQYF. CDR3 sequence (DNA): TGCGCCAGCAGCTTGGGGCGAGGACAGGGGGCGAACCAAGAGACCCAGTACTTC.

The V call is TRBV30, the J call TRBJ2-3, with a possible D match to TRBD2 (6 bases). The CDR3 length is 14 residues. The V end was cut by 3 bases, the J end by 4 bases, with 14 bases between. Germline loops: CDR1 GTSNPN, CDR2 SVGIG (reference sequence). This CDR3 reads CAWSVPGEADTQYF. CDR3 in DNA: TGTGCCTGGAGCGTCCCGGGAGAGGCAGATACGCAGTATTTT.

The chain is built from TRBV7-9 and TRBJ1-6, with D unclear. The CDR3 sequence is 15 residues long. V was pared by 5 bases and J by 4 bases, with 12 bases between. The germline CDR1 and CDR2 sequences are SEHNR and FQNEAQ (reference sequence). CDR3 in amino acids: CASSTAGGYNSPLHF. The CDR3 coding sequence is TGTGCCAGCAGCACGGCGGGAGGTTATAATTCACCCCTCCACTTT.

This chain connects TRBV9 to TRBJ2-3; a possible D gene is TRBD1 (6 bases). V lost 3 bases and J lost 4, with 15 bases in between. This CDR3 has 15 amino acids. The germline gives CDR1 SGDLS, CDR2 YYNGEE. The CDR3 DNA sequence: TGTGCCAGCAGCGAGGACAGCGGCCGGGCAGATACGCAGTATTTT. Amino acids: CASSEDSGRADTQYF.

The chain carries TRBV18 and TRBJ1-5; 9 nucleotides align to TRBD1. Germline-derived CDR1 and CDR2 are KGHSH and LQKENI. V trimming: 3 bases; J trimming: 6 bases; junction bases outside the gene matches: 6. This CDR3 spans 15 amino acids. The DNA of the CDR3 is TGTGCCAGCTCACCTCCGGGACAGGGAACTCAGCCCCAGCATTTT. Translated, it gives CASSPPGQGTQPQHF.

This clone was recorded only once. CDR3 residues: CASSDAGTAASYEQYF. The CDR3, as DNA: TGTGCCAGCAGTGATGCCGGGACGGCGGCATCCTACGAGCAGTACTTC. V usage is TRBV6-1 and J usage is TRBJ2-7; D may be TRBD1 or TRBD2 (5 bases each). Trimming stripped 3 bases from V and 1 base from J, with 16 bases between. This CDR3 region has 16 residues. Germline CDR1 reads MNHNS; CDR2 reads SASEGT.

Notes on this clone: Additional DNA sequences in this sample encode the identical CDR3. The genes are TRBV6-1 and TRBJ1-6; D call uncertain. V was shortened by 0 bases and J by 13 bases, with 7 bases between the two germline ends. Per the germline V gene, CDR1 is MNHNS and CDR2 is SASEGT. The CDR3 length is 12 residues. The CDR3 nucleotides are TGTGCCAGCAGTGAAGCTGGTACGCCCCTCCACTTT. Its protein product is CASSEAGTPLHF.

The genes are TRBV5-6 and TRBJ1-1, with a tentative D call TRBD1 (5 bases). Germline CDR1 is SGHDT and CDR2 is YYEEEE. The CDR3 has 13 residues. V was clipped by 2 bases and J by 6 bases, with 11 bases between them. Here the CDR3 DNA reads TGTGCCAGCAGCTTTGCGTTGGGGCCTGAAGCTTTCTTT. Protein: CASSFALGPEAFF.

The genes are TRBV9 and TRBJ2-1, with a possible D match to TRBD1 (5 bases). Trimming removed 4 bases at V and 7 bases at J, with 9 bases between. The germline V gene encodes CDR1 SGDLS and CDR2 YYNGEE. The CDR3 has 12 amino acids. The CDR3 sequence is CASSPQGNEQFF. CDR3 in DNA: TGTGCCAGCAGCCCCCAGGGTAATGAGCAGTTCTTC.

The chain recombines TRBV6-1 with TRBJ2-4; D perhaps matches TRBD2 (6 bases). V lost 3 bases to trimming and J lost 13 bases, with 13 bases between them. The germline V gene encodes CDR1 MNHNS and CDR2 SASEGT. This CDR3 is 12 amino acids long. CDR3 DNA sequence: TGTGCCAGCAGTGACTCACCGGGACTGCAGTACTTC. Translation gives CASSDSPGLQYF.

The J gene is TRBJ1-5, the V gene TRBV28, with 7 nucleotides matching TRBD1. Losses at the gene ends were 6 bases for V and 2 bases for J; bases not matched to a gene: 7. The CDR3 extends over 15 amino acids. Germline assignment: CDR1 MDHEN and CDR2 SYDVKM. CDR3 nucleotides: TGTGCCAGCAGCTTGACAGGGAATGGCAATCAGCCCCAGCATTTT. Translating it yields CASSLTGNGNQPQHF. Drawing the rest from reference TRBV28 and TRBJ1-5, the complete variable domain is DVKVTQSSRYLVKRTGEKVFLECVQDMDHENMFWYRQDPGLGLRLIYFSYDVKMKEKGDIPEGYSVSREKKERFSLILESASTNQTSMYLCASSLTGNGNQPQHFGDGTRLSIL.

In DNA form, the CDR3 reads TGTGCCAGCAGCTATCGAGGCCCCCCTCAAGAGACCCAGTACTTC. Protein product: CASSYRGPPQETQYF. The chain uses TRBV7-2 and TRBJ2-5, with no clear D. Trimming took 4 bases from V and 2 from J, leaving 14 bases between them. This CDR3 region has 15 residues. CDR1 is SGHTA and CDR2 is FQGNSA in the germline V gene.

The chain couples TRBV4-1 to TRBJ2-7; D is possibly TRBD2 (5 bases). Germline values: CDR1 MGHRA, CDR2 YSYEKL. V lost 3 bases, J lost 0 bases, and 12 bases lay in between. CDR3 length: 15 residues. Here the CDR3 DNA reads TGCGCCAGCAGCCATGGACCGGGATCCTCCTACGAGCAGTACTTC. It is translated as CASSHGPGSSYEQYF.

The V and J genes are TRBV19 and TRBJ1-3; 7 bases are a match to TRBD1. The CDR3 runs 13 residues. The germline CDR1 and CDR2 sequences are LNHDA and SQIVND (reference sequence). V gave up 6 bases and J gave up 4 bases; unmatched junction bases: 3. The CDR3 here is CASRMDRGNTIYF. DNA of the CDR3: TGTGCCAGTAGAATGGACAGGGGAAACACCATATATTTT.

The chain is built from TRBV10-3 and TRBJ2-1; 9 bases map to TRBD2. V lost 3 bases to trimming and J lost 2 bases; unmatched junction nucleotides: 2. Germline V lookup: CDR1 ENHRY, CDR2 SYGVKD. There are 15 residues in the CDR3. The CDR3 spells CAISEPSGTYNEQFF. The CDR3 nucleotides are TGTGCCATCAGTGAACCTAGCGGGACCTACAATGAGCAGTTCTTC.

The rearrangement joins TRBV28 to TRBJ1-4, with TRBD1 matching 8 bases. The CDR3 is 15 residues long. Trimming took 7 bases from V and 4 from J; bases not matched to a gene: 8. The germline V gene encodes CDR1 MDHEN and CDR2 SYDVKM. This CDR3 reads CASIGRGLGNEKLFF. The DNA of the CDR3 is TGTGCCAGCATCGGCAGGGGGCTTGGTAATGAAAAACTGTTTTTT.

On this clone itself: Other DNA sequences in this specimen translate into the identical CDR3. The rearrangement joins TRBV30 to TRBJ2-6, with D possibly being TRBD1 (6 bases). The CDR3 is 15 amino acids. CDR1 and CDR2 (germline): GTSNPN, SVGIG (reference sequence). V lost 2 bases and J 1 base, leaving 9 bases between the germline ends. Here the CDR3 reads CAWSLGGSGANVLTF. The CDR3 region has the DNA TGTGCCTGGAGTTTAGGGGGATCTGGGGCCAACGTCCTGACTTTC.

The chain uses TRBV28 and TRBJ1-5; weak D call: TRBD1 (6 bases). The CDR3 is 15 residues long. Germline CDR1 reads MDHEN; CDR2 reads SYDVKM. V lost 4 bases and J 4 bases, leaving 14 bases between the germline ends. CDR3 nucleotide sequence: TGTGCCAGCAGTTACACAGGGCTTGGAAATCAGCCCCAGCATTTT. Its translation: CASSYTGLGNQPQHF.

The rearrangement joins TRBV6-1 to TRBJ1-3; D call uncertain. Germline CDR1 is MNHNS and CDR2 is SASEGT. Trimming shortened V by 2 bases and J by 1 base, and 6 bases separated the two germline ends. CDR3 length: 14 residues. The CDR3 protein is CASSEWGSGNTIYF. The CDR3 DNA reads TGTGCCAGCAGTGAATGGGGTTCTGGAAACACCATATATTTT.

This chain connects TRBV5-4 to TRBJ1-5, with TRBD1 identical over 7 bases. V lost 3 bases to trimming and J lost 0 bases; unmatched junction nucleotides: 6. Germline lookup yields CDR1 SGHNT and CDR2 YYREEE (reference sequence). The CDR3 consists of 16 residues. CDR3 nucleotides: TGTGCCAGCAGCTCCGGGACAGCCCATAGCAATCAGCCCCAGCATTTT. This translates into CASSSGTAHSNQPQHF.

J is TRBJ1-1 and V is TRBV6-5; possible D gene TRBD1, 6 bases. CDR3 length: 15 amino acids. Germline V CDR1 and CDR2: MNHEY, SVGAGI. Trimming pared 0 bases from V and 5 bases from J, leaving 13 bases between. CDR3 region: CASSYSTTGLTEAFF. The CDR3 DNA reads TGTGCCAGCAGTTACTCGACGACAGGTCTTACTGAAGCTTTCTTT.

The rearrangement joins TRBV7-2 to TRBJ2-3; 7 bases map to TRBD2. V was clipped by 5 bases and J by 4 bases; unmatched bases: 6. From germline, CDR1 is SGHTA and CDR2 FQGNSA. This CDR3 comprises 14 residues. The CDR3 region is CASSPGLFSDTQYF. The CDR3 DNA reads as TGTGCCAGCAGCCCGGGACTATTCTCAGATACGCAGTATTTT.